A selection of T cell receptor beta chains follows, all from one sample in a study of T cells in localized non-small cell lung cancer. Method: immunoSEQ multiplex PCR; TCRdb's copy keeps in-frame clones and lacks some. The table shows tens of thousands of clones, with over 75% occurring only once. The sequenced sample was PBMCs, obtained before any cancer treatment. Every receptor here comes from a woman between 40 and 69 years old with stage II squamous cell lung carcinoma. CDR3s include the opening cysteine and the closing phenylalanine or tryptophan. Fields, in order: CDR3 protein, CDR3 DNA, D gene, clone size, V gene, J gene. The D gene is left open where the match is weak. Part of the rows lack a size; the others show once, few, many or a class for expanded clones.

CASSPAGQEKLFF	TGTGCCAGCAGCCCTGCGGGACAGGAAAAACTGTTTTTT	TRBD1	NA	TRBV7-2	TRBJ1-4
CAISGTGENIQYF	TGTGCCATCAGTGGGACAGGGGAAAACATTCAGTACTTC	TRBD1	NA	TRBV10-3	TRBJ2-4
CAISTGVGFTYGYTF	TGTGCCATCAGTACAGGGGTTGGTTTTACCTATGGCTACACCTTC	TRBD1	NA	TRBV10-3	TRBJ1-2
CASSAGDGSGANVLTF	TGTGCCAGCAGTGCCGGCGACGGTTCGGGGGCCAACGTCCTGACTTTC	NA	NA	TRBV6-1	TRBJ2-6
CASSPKGGNTGELFF	TGTGCCAGCAGCCCCAAGGGGGGTAACACCGGGGAGCTGTTTTTT	NA	NA	TRBV7-8	TRBJ2-2
CASSYSRVYEQYF	TGTGCCAGCAGTTACTCGCGGGTCTACGAGCAGTACTTC	NA	NA	TRBV6-6	TRBJ2-7
CASSSTGNEQYF	TGTGCCAGCAGCTCGACAGGGAACGAGCAGTACTTC	TRBD1	NA	TRBV11-2	TRBJ2-7
CASALTDTYEQYF	TGTGCCAGCGCCTTGACGGACACCTACGAGCAGTACTTC	NA	NA	TRBV27	TRBJ2-7
CASSGLAWTSNEQFF	TGTGCCAGCAGTGGTCTAGCGTGGACCTCCAATGAGCAGTTCTTC	NA	NA	TRBV6-1	TRBJ2-1
CASSQDLAGSYEQYF	TGTGCCAGCAGCCAAGATCTAGCGGGCTCCTACGAGCAGTACTTC	TRBD2	NA	TRBV7-2	TRBJ2-7
CASSESAGGVGEAFF	TGCGCCAGCAGCGAATCCGCAGGGGGCGTTGGGGAAGCTTTCTTT	TRBD1	NA	TRBV4-3	TRBJ1-1
CASSFGTGKNWDNEQFF	TGTGCCAGCAGCTTCGGGACAGGGAAGAATTGGGACAATGAGCAGTTCTTC	TRBD1	once	TRBV7-4	TRBJ2-1
CSVGGGSGNTIYF	TGCAGCGTTGGGGGGGGCTCTGGAAACACCATATATTTT	NA	NA	TRBV29-1	TRBJ1-3
CASSLDSGQPQHF	TGTGCCAGCAGCTTGGATAGCGGTCAGCCCCAGCATTTT	NA	NA	TRBV5-5	TRBJ1-5
CASSAASGRGRETQYF	TGTGCCAGCAGCGCGGCCAGCGGGAGGGGGCGGGAGACCCAGTACTTC	TRBD2	NA	TRBV5-4	TRBJ2-5
CASNVPGSYEQYF	TGTGCCAGCAACGTTCCGGGATCCTACGAGCAGTACTTC	NA	NA	TRBV5-5	TRBJ2-7
CATSRDGRGSYEQYF	TGTGCCACCAGCAGAGATGGGAGGGGGTCCTACGAGCAGTACTTC	NA	once	TRBV15	TRBJ2-7
CASSGTGDNYGYTF	TGTGCCAGCAGCGGGACAGGGGATAACTATGGCTACACCTTC	TRBD1	NA	TRBV5-6	TRBJ1-2
CASSREATNEKLFF	TGTGCCAGCAGTCGGGAAGCAACTAATGAAAAACTGTTTTTT	NA	NA	TRBV6-5	TRBJ1-4
CSAQIRDTEAFF	TGCAGCGCCCAGATACGTGACACTGAAGCTTTCTTT	NA	NA	TRBV29-1	TRBJ1-1
CASSQDRQPRATQYF	TGTGCCAGCAGCCAAGATCGCCAGCCCCGGGCGACCCAGTACTTC	NA	NA	TRBV4-2	TRBJ2-5
CASRVTGPGEQYF	TGTGCCAGCAGAGTAACAGGCCCGGGCGAGCAGTACTTC	NA	once	TRBV6-5	TRBJ2-7
CASSFAGIGSGNTIYF	TGTGCCAGCAGCTTCGCAGGAATTGGCTCTGGAAACACCATATATTTT	NA	NA	TRBV11-2	TRBJ1-3
CASSLTGSGNTIYF	TGTGCCAGCAGCCTGACAGGTTCTGGAAACACCATATATTTT	NA	once	TRBV5-4	TRBJ1-3
CASSSTGIVGTQYF	TGTGCCAGTAGTAGCACAGGGATAGTAGGTACGCAGTATTTT	NA	NA	TRBV19	TRBJ2-3
CASSESITGELFF	TGTGCCAGCAGCGAGAGTATCACCGGGGAGCTGTTTTTT	NA	medium-sized	TRBV9	TRBJ2-2
CASSPQRSTQYF	TGTGCCAGCAGCCCCCAACGGTCGACGCAGTATTTT	NA	NA	TRBV11-2	TRBJ2-3
CASSQDPSGGGYEQFF	TGCGCCAGCAGCCAAGATCCCAGCGGAGGAGGGTATGAGCAGTTCTTC	NA	NA	TRBV4-3	TRBJ2-1
CASSDGESGPQHF	TGTGCCAGCAGTGACGGGGAATCAGGCCCCCAGCATTTT	NA	NA	TRBV6-4	TRBJ1-5
CASRPDRGSNQPQHF	TGTGCCAGCAGACCCGACAGGGGAAGCAATCAGCCCCAGCATTTT	TRBD1	NA	TRBV6-6	TRBJ1-5
CASSRPTSGGTEQFF	TGTGCCAGCAGCCGGCCGACTAGCGGGGGGACTGAGCAGTTCTTC	TRBD2	NA	TRBV4-2	TRBJ2-1
CASSQETGGKETQYF	TGCGCCAGCAGCCAGGAGACAGGGGGGAAAGAGACCCAGTACTTC	TRBD1	NA	TRBV4-3	TRBJ2-5
CASSRSPQAYEQYF	TGCGCCAGCAGCCGCTCGCCGCAGGCTTACGAGCAGTACTTC	NA	NA	TRBV4-3	TRBJ2-7
CAWSVVDSLWNEQFF	TGTGCCTGGAGTGTAGTGGACTCCCTTTGGAATGAGCAGTTCTTC	NA	NA	TRBV30	TRBJ2-1
CASSSPGETEAFF	TGTGCCAGCAGCTCCCCGGGGGAAACTGAAGCTTTCTTT	NA	few	TRBV5-4	TRBJ1-1
CASSLLDSHGYTF	TGTGCCAGCAGCTTGTTGGACAGCCATGGCTACACCTTC	NA	NA	TRBV5-4	TRBJ1-2
CASSLEPKGQALHF	TGTGCCAGCAGCTTGGAGCCCAAGGGTCAAGCCCTCCACTTT	NA	NA	TRBV5-4	TRBJ1-6
CASSLLGQGMNTEAFF	TGTGCCAGCAGTTTATTAGGACAGGGGATGAACACTGAAGCTTTCTTT	TRBD1	NA	TRBV28	TRBJ1-1
CASSLVADSPLHF	TGTGCCAGCAGTCTGGTAGCTGATTCACCCCTCCACTTT	NA	NA	TRBV27	TRBJ1-6
CSVETGADQPQHF	TGCAGCGTTGAGACAGGGGCAGATCAGCCCCAGCATTTT	TRBD1	NA	TRBV29-1	TRBJ1-5
CASSHTGGGNIQYF	TGCGCCAGCAGCCACACAGGGGGCGGGAACATTCAGTACTTC	TRBD1	NA	TRBV5-1	TRBJ2-4
CASMDPRALGGDTGELFF	TGCGCCAGCATGGACCCTCGGGCCTTAGGGGGAGACACCGGGGAGCTGTTTTTT	NA	NA	TRBV5-1	TRBJ2-2
CASSPWDRSNQPQHF	TGTGCCAGTAGTCCCTGGGACAGAAGCAATCAGCCCCAGCATTTT	TRBD1	NA	TRBV19	TRBJ1-5